The sequence of this TCR beta chain was determined in a study of CD8 T cells in Susac syndrome. In its sample, this clonotype was seen once. Trimming pared 2 bases from V and 2 bases from J, leaving 10 bases between. Germline V lookup: CDR1 SQVTM, CDR2 ANQGSEA. There are 13 residues in the CDR3. RNA totalling roughly 0.5 to 1 ug underwent reverse transcription with random hexamers. TCRdb re-derived calls from the immunoSEQ multiplex PCR reads in MiXCR, one entry per CDR3 protein. The sample has about 84,000 distinct CDR3 sequences; over 80% are singletons. Input material: CD8+ T cells from PBMCs. The origin of this receptor is a human donor in good health. This chain connects TRBV29-1 to TRBJ2-7; D remains unclear. CDR3 nucleotide sequence: TGCAGCGTTGAAAGTGGCAGTCCCTACGAGCAGTACTTC. Its protein product is CSVESGSPYEQYF.